The T cell receptor (beta chain) under discussion was sequenced for a study of blood T cells in healthy people across ages. Study-wide results and caveats: Whereas aged donors had fewer naive CD4+ cells, long-lived donors had more of them and higher diversity.

It was with a sample-barcoded 5' primer and a J-beta primer mix that a second PCR of about 6 to 12 cycles was run. A single record per CDR3 protein comes from TCRdb applying MiXCR to the 5' RACE reads. The table has fewer than 650,000 distinct CDR3 sequences, approximately 26% seen once; the top ten hold about 3.9%. This clonotype turned up a few times. Its antigen is still unknown. Germline assignment: CDR1 SGHAT and CDR2 FQNNGV. This CDR3 is built from 23 residues. V shed 7 bases and J 2 bases; nucleotides not matched to a gene: 25. The sample also formed part of further work on T cells of mothers and their children.

The rearrangement links TRBV11-2 to TRBJ2-3, with 15 bases fitting TRBD2. Sequenced: blood. The sequence was obtained from a boy aged 2-15 years in good health. CDR3 coding DNA: TGTGCCAGCATTCCTTATCCTTTGGGACTAGCGGGAGGTAGGAGTTACTTCACAGATACGCAGTATTTT. The encoded protein is CASIPYPLGLAGGRSYFTDTQYF.